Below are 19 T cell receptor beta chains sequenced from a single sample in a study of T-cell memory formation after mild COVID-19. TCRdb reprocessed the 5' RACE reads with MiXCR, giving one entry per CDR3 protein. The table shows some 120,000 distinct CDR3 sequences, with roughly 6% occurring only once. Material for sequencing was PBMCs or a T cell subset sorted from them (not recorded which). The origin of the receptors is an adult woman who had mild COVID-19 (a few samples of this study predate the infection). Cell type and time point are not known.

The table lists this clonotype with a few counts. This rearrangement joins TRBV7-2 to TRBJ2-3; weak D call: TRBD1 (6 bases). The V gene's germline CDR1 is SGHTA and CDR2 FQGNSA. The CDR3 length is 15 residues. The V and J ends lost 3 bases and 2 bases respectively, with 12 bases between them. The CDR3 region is CASSFQGSDTDTQYF. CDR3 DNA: TGTGCCAGCAGCTTCCAGGGGTCGGACACAGATACGCAGTATTTT.

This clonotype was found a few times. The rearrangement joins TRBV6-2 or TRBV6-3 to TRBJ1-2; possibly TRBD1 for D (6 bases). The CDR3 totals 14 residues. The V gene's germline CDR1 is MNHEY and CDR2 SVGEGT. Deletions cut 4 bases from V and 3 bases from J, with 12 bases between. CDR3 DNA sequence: TGTGCCAGCAGTTCTACAGGGCTCCACTATGGCTACACCTTC. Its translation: CASSSTGLHYGYTF.

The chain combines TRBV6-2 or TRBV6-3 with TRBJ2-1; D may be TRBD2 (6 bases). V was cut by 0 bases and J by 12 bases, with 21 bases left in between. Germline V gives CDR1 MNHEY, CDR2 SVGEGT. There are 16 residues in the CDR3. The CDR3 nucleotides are TGTGCCAGCAGTTACTCCAGCGGGTACCCTACAATGACGCAGTTCTTC. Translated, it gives CASSYSSGYPTMTQFF.

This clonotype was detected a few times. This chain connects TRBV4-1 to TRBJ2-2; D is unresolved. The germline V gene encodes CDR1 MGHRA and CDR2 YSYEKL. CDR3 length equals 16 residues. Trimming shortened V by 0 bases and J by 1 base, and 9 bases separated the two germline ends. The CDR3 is CASSQDALMNTGELFF. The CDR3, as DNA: TGCGCCAGCAGCCAAGATGCACTAATGAACACCGGGGAGCTGTTTTTT.

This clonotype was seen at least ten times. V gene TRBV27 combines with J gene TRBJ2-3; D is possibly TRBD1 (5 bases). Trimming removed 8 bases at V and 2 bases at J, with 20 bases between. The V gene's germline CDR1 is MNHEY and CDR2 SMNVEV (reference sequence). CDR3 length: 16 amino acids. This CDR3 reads CASLNLGAGSTDTQYF. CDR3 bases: TGTGCCAGCCTCAATTTAGGGGCAGGTTCCACAGATACGCAGTATTTT.

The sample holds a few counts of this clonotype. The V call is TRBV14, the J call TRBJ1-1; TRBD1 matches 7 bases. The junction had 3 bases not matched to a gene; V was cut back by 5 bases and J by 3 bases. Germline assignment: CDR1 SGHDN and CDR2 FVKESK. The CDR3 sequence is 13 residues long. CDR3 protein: CASSKQGYTEAFF. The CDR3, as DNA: TGTGCCAGCAGCAAACAGGGGTACACTGAAGCTTTCTTT. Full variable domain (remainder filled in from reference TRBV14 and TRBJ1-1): EAGVTQFPSHSVIEKGQTVTLRCDPISGHDNLYWYRRVMGKEIKFLLHFVKESKQDESGMPNNRFLAERTGGTYSTLKVQPAELEDSGVYFCASSKQGYTEAFFGQGTRLTVV.

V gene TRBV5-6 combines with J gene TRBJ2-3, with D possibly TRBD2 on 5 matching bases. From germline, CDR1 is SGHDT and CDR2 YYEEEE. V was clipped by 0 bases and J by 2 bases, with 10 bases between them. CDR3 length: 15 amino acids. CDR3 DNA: TGTGCCAGCAGCTTGGTAGCGACTTCCACAGATACGCAGTATTTT. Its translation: CASSLVATSTDTQYF.

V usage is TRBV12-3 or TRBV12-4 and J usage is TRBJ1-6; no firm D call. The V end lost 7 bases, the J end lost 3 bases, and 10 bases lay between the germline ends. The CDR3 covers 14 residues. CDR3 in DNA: TGTGCCAGCACTTTCTACCTCTATAATTCACCCCTCCACTTT. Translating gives CASTFYLYNSPLHF.

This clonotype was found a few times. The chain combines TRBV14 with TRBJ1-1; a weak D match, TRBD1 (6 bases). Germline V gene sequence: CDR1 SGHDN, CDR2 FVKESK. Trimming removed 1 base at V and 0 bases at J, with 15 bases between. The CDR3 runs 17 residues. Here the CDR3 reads CASSQVGQNFMNTEAFF. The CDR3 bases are TGTGCCAGCAGCCAAGTCGGACAGAACTTTATGAACACTGAAGCTTTCTTT.

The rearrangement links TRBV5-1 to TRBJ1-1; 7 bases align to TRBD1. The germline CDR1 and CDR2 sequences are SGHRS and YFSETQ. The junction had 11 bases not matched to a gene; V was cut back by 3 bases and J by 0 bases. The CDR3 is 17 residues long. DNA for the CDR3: TGCGCCAGCAGCTCAAGACAGGGAGGTGGGATGAACACTGAAGCTTTCTTT. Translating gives CASSSRQGGGMNTEAFF. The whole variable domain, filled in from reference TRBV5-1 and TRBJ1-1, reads KAGVTQTPRYLIKTRGQQVTLSCSPISGHRSVSWYQQTPGQGLQFLFEYFSETQRNKGNFPGRFSGRQFSNSRSEMNVSTLELGDSALYLCASSSRQGGGMNTEAFFGQGTRLTVV.

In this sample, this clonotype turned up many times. CDR3 protein: CASSYSKAPAGGELFF. The DNA for the CDR3 is TGTGCCAGCAGTTACTCCAAAGCCCCGGCCGGCGGGGAGCTGTTTTTT. The V call is TRBV6-2 or TRBV6-3, the J call TRBJ2-2, with D uncertain. The CDR3 contains 16 residues. Trimming took 0 bases from V and 7 from J, leaving 15 bases between them. From germline, CDR1 is MNHEY and CDR2 SVGEGT.

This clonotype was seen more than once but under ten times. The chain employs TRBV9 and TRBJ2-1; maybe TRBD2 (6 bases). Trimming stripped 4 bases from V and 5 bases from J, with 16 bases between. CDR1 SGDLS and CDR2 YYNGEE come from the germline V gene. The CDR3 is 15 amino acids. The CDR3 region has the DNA TGTGCCAGCAGCCCCAGGACGTGGGGGGACAATGAGCAGTTCTTC. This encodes CASSPRTWGDNEQFF.

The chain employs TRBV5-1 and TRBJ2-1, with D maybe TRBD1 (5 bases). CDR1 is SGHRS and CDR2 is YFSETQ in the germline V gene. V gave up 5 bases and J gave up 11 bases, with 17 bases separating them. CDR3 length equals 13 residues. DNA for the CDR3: TGCGCCAGCAGGTCTGTGTTGACAGTTCAGCAGTTCTTC. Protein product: CASRSVLTVQQFF.

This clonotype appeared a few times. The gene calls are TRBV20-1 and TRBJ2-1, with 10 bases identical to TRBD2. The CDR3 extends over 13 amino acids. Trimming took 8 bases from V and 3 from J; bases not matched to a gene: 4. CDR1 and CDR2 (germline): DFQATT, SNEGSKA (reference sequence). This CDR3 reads CSTIAGGYNEQFF. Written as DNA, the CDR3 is TGCAGTACAATAGCGGGGGGCTACAATGAGCAGTTCTTC.

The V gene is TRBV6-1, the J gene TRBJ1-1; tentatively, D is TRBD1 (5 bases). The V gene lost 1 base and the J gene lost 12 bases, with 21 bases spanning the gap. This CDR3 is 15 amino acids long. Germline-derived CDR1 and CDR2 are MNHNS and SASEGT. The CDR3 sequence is CASSEVTGTDISPFF. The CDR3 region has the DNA TGTGCCAGCAGTGAAGTGACCGGGACGGACATCTCTCCTTTCTTT.

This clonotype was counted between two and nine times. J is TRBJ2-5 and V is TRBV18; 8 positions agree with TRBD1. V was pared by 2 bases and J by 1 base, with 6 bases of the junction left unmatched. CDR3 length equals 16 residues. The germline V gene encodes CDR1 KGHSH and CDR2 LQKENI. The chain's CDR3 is CASSPKTGAIQETQYF. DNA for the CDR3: TGTGCCAGCTCACCAAAGACAGGGGCAATCCAAGAGACCCAGTACTTC.

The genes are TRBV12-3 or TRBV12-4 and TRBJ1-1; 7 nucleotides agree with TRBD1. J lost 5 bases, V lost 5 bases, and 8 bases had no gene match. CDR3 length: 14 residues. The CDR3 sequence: CASSLRQGRTEAFF. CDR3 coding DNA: TGTGCCAGCAGTCTCAGACAGGGTAGGACTGAAGCTTTCTTT.

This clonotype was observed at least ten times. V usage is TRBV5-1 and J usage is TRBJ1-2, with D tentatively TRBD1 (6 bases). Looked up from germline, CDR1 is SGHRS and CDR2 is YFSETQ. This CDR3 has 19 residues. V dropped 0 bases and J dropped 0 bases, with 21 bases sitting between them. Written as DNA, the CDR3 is TGCGCCAGCAGCTTGGGAAGCGTGGACAGACCCAGAGCTAACTATGGCTACACCTTC. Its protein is CASSLGSVDRPRANYGYTF.

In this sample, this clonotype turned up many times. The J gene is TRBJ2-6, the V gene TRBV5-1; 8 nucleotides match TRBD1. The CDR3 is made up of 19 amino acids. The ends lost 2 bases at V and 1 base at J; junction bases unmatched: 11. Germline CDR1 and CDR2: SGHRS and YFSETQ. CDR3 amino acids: CASSFPRDRFTSGANVLTF. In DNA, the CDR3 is TGCGCCAGCAGCTTTCCCCGGGACAGGTTTACTTCTGGGGCCAACGTCCTGACTTTC.